The clone carrying this T cell receptor (beta chain) occurred many times. Antigen unknown. The CDR3 is 13 residues long. Trimming removed 3 bases at V and 1 base at J, with 6 bases between. CDR1 MDHEN and CDR2 SYDVKM come from the germline V gene. These data come from a study of identical twins. It was template switching that added a universal primer site, and there were unique molecular identifiers on the cDNA. TCRdb re-derived calls from the 5' RACE reads in MiXCR, one entry per CDR3 protein. The sample contains some 1,700,000 distinct CDR3 sequences, about 32% of which appear only once. Study observations and caveats: Abundant cord blood beta clonotypes carried fewer insertions; memory repertoires showed none. Conclusions relied on cross-sectional statistical analysis, not following the same donors.

This TCR was sampled from a newborn girl in good health. This chain joins TRBV28 and TRBJ1-1, with no clear D. The sequenced material came from cord blood. CDR3 DNA: TGTGCCAGCAGTTTCTCGGCGAACACTGAAGCTTTCTTT. This translates into CASSFSANTEAFF.